Listed below are T cell receptor beta chains from one sample, sequenced in a study of cytomegalovirus exposure and HLA in healthy donors. Assay used: immunoSEQ multiplex PCR; TCRdb lists only in-frame clones, some missing. This sample has 100,000 to 150,000 clones, with 15% found just once. The sequencing input was PBMCs. Receptors were obtained from a young woman in good health and CMV-seronegative. Each CDR3 is given with its conserved first and last residue. Each record gives: V gene, J gene, CDR3 protein.

TRBV11-2	TRBJ1-4	CASSRLDGRREEKLFF
TRBV5-4	TRBJ1-2	CASSFPSLPARANYGYTF
TRBV28	TRBJ1-1	CASSAGTVNTEAFF
TRBV11-2	TRBJ2-1	CASSSSGQGNNEQFF
TRBV2	TRBJ1-1	CASRTSGQLNTEAFF
TRBV5-6	TRBJ1-1	CASSSGTGRFDTEAFF
TRBV19	TRBJ1-3	CASMDPGLSGNTIYF
TRBV5-5	TRBJ1-6	CASSPRGPGSPLHF
TRBV7-8	TRBJ1-5	CASSLGQASNQPQHF
TRBV5-5	TRBJ1-1	CASSLILGQMNTEAFF
TRBV7-9	TRBJ2-6	CASSLGQGSPSGANVLTF
TRBV5-1	TRBJ1-1	CASSGGQGATEAFF
TRBV27	TRBJ2-2	CASSQDRDTGELFF
TRBV6-1	TRBJ2-7	CASSGQTGGLGEQYF
TRBV5-1	TRBJ1-4	CASSSGMTDSEKLFF
TRBV7-2	TRBJ2-7	CASSGGTGPYEQYF
TRBV4-3	TRBJ2-1	CASSQGAGRNEQFF
TRBV20-1	TRBJ2-1	CSARVGDEQFF
TRBV28	TRBJ2-7	CASWGWGGGYEQYF
TRBV6-1	TRBJ1-2	CASRQANYGYTF
TRBV6-5	TRBJ1-1	CASSPRSGGTEAFF
TRBV30	TRBJ2-1	CAGRDRGFSYNEQFF
TRBV6-4	TRBJ1-5	CASSGGTAPLRPQHF
TRBV27	TRBJ2-7	CATQGRMSYEQYF
TRBV29-1	TRBJ1-2	CSADPGTGSGYTF
TRBV18	TRBJ1-2	CASSPDSNYGYTF
TRBV7-2	TRBJ2-1	CASSLASGSGNEQFF
TRBV9	TRBJ2-7	CASSVADYYEQYF
TRBV29-1	TRBJ1-3	CSVADSRDSGNTIYF
TRBV5-1	-	CASSLGLAGSYEQYF
TRBV4-1	TRBJ2-3	CASSQAVQGVSDTQYF
TRBV27	TRBJ2-2	CASSGRTANTGELFF
TRBV7-2	TRBJ2-1	CASSFTSGSYNEQFF
TRBV5-1	TRBJ1-1	CASSPGQHLNTEAFF
TRBV29-1	TRBJ2-3	CSVPQADTQYF
TRBV6-1	TRBJ1-2	CASSEAGQSRGYTF